This T cell receptor beta chain was sequenced in a study of early T cells in non-severe SARS-CoV-2 infection. Study at large: Whole-blood bulk RNA, unsorted, was sequenced, and chains were unpaired.

Overall study results and limits: The matching step, a VDJdb search, favored anti-spike CD8 responses and missed private and CD4 specificities.

The sample holds many counts of this clonotype. The antigen is unknown. Separate cDNA molecules each had unique molecular identifiers attached to them. TCRdb recomputed calls from the 5' RACE reads with MiXCR, one row per CDR3 protein. The sample consists of under 60,000 distinct CDR3 sequences, approximately 8.4% of them appearing once. Material for sequencing was whole blood. The sequence was collected from an adult who was a healthcare worker with PCR-confirmed SARS-CoV-2 infection or an uninfected control (not recorded which).

CDR3 sequence reads: CASRLLAGGLNEQFF. DNA for the CDR3: TGTGCCAGCAGGCTCCTAGCGGGGGGGCTGAATGAGCAGTTCTTC. The chain is built from TRBV12-3 or TRBV12-4 and TRBJ2-1; 12 bases are a match to TRBD2. The CDR3 is made up of 15 amino acids. Trimming cost V 6 bases and J 7 bases; bases outside gene matches: 7.